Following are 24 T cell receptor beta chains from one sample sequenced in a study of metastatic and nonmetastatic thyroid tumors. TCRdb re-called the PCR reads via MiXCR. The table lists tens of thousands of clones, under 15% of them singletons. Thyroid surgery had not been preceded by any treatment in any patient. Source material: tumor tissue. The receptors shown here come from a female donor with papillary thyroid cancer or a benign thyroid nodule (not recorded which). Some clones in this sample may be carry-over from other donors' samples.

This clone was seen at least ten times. The CDR3 DNA follows: TGTGCCAGTAGGGACAGGGGCGGCTACACCTTC. It yields the protein CASRDRGGYTF. This sequence joins TRBV19 and TRBJ1-2; 9 nucleotides agree with TRBD1. V shed 6 bases, J shed 8 bases, and the junction held 1 base outside the gene matches. Germline V gene lookup returns CDR1 LNHDA and CDR2 SQIVND (reference sequence). The CDR3 extends over 11 amino acids.

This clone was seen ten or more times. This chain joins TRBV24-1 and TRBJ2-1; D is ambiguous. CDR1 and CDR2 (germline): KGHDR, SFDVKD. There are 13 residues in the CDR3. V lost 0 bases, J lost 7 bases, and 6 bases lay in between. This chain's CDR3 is CATSDLGGNEQFF. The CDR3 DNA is TGTGCCACCAGTGATTTGGGCGGTAATGAGCAGTTCTTC.

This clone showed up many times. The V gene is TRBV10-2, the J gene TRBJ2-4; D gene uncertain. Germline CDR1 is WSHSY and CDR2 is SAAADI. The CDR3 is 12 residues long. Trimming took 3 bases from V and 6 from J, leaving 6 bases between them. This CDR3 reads CASSDGGNIQYF. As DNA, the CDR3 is TGCGCCAGCAGTGACGGCGGAAACATTCAGTACTTC.

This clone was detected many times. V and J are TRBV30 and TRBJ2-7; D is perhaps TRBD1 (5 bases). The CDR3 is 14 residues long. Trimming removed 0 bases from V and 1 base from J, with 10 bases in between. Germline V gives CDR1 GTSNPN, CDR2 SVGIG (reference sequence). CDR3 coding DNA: TGTGCCTGGAGTGTAGGGGTAGGTTCCTACGAGCAGTACTTC. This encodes CAWSVGVGSYEQYF.

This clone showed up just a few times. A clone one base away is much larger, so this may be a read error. The CDR3 here is CSVEDLRVINYGYTF. The DNA for the CDR3 is TGCAGCGTTGAAGATCTTAGGGTGATTAACTATGGCTACACCTTC. This sequence joins TRBV29-1 and TRBJ1-2; no reliable D call. Deletions cut 0 bases from V and 1 base from J, with 12 bases between. This CDR3 spans 15 amino acids. Germline V gives CDR1 SQVTM, CDR2 ANQGSEA.

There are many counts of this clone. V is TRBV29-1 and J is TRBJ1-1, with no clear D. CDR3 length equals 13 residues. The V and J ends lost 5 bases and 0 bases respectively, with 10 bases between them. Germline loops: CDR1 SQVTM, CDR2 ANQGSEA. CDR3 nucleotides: TGCAGCGTTCTCGAACAGTTGAACACTGAAGCTTTCTTT. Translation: CSVLEQLNTEAFF.

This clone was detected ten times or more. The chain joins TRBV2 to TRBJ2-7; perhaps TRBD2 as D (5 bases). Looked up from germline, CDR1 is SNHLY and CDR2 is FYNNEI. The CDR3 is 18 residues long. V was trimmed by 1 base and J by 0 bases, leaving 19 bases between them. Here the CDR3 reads CASSEGLEGQRSSYEQYF. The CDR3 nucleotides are TGTGCCAGCAGTGAAGGATTAGAGGGCCAGCGGAGCTCCTACGAGCAGTACTTC.

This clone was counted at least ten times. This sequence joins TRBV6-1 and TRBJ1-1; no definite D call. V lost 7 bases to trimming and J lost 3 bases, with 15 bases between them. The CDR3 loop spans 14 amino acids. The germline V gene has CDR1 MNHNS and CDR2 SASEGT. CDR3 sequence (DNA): TGTGCCAGCATCTCTAGACCCCCTCACACTGAAGCTTTCTTT. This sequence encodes CASISRPPHTEAFF.

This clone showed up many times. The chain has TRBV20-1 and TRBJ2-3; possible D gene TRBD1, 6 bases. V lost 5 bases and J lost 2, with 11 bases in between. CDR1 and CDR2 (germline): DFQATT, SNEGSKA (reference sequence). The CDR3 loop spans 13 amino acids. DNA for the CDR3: TGCAGTGCTCGCCGGGACACCACAGATACGCAGTATTTT. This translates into CSARRDTTDTQYF.

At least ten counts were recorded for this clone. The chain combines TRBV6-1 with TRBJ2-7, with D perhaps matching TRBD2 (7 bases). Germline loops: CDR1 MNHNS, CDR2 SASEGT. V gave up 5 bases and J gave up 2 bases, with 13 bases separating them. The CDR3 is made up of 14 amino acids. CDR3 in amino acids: CASSRGLAAYEQYF. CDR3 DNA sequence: TGTGCCAGCAGTCGGGGGCTAGCGGCCTACGAGCAGTACTTC.

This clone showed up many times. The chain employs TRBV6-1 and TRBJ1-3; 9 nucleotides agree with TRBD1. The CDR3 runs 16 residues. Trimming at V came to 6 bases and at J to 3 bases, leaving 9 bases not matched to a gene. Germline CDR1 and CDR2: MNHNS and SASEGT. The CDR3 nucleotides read TGTGCCAGCAGCACCGGGACAGGGCCACTTGGAAACACCATATATTTT. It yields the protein CASSTGTGPLGNTIYF.

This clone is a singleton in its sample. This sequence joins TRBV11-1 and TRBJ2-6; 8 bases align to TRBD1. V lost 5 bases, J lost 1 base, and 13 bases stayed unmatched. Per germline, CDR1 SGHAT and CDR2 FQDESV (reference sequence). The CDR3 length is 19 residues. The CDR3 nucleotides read TGTGCCAGCAGCCTTGGGGTGGGACAGGTGGGGTCTGGGGCCAACGTCCTGACTTTC. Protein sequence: CASSLGVGQVGSGANVLTF. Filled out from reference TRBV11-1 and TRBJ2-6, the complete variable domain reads EAEVAQSPRYKITEKSQAVAFWCDPISGHATLYWYRQILGQGPELLVQFQDESVVDDSQLPKDRFSAERLKGVDSTLKIQPAELGDSAMYLCASSLGVGQVGSGANVLTFGAGSRLTVL.

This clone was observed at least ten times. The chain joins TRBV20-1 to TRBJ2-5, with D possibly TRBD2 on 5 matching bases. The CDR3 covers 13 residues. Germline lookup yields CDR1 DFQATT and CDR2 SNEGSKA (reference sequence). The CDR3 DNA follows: TGCAGCGCCAAAGAGGACTTACAAGAGACCCAGTACTTC. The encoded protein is CSAKEDLQETQYF.

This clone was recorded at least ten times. CDR3 residues: CASSRDSPSTDTQYF. CDR3 bases: TGTGCCAGCAGCCGGGACAGTCCCAGCACAGATACGCAGTATTTT. The chain employs TRBV28 and TRBJ2-3; 7 nucleotides line up with TRBD1. CDR1 MDHEN and CDR2 SYDVKM come from the germline V gene. The CDR3 length is 15 residues. Trimming took 6 bases from V and 0 from J; bases not matched to a gene: 6. The full variable domain, in which reference TRBV28 and TRBJ2-3 provide the parts outside the CDR3, is DVKVTQSSRYLVKRTGEKVFLECVQDMDHENMFWYRQDPGLGLRLIYFSYDVKMKEKGDIPEGYSVSREKKERFSLILESASTNQTSMYLCASSRDSPSTDTQYFGPGTRLTVL.

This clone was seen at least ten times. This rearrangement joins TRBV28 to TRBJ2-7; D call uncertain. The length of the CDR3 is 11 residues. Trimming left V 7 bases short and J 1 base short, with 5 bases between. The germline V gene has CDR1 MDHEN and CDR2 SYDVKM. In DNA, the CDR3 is TGTGCCAGCACTTCTTCCTACGAGCAGTACTTC. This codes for CASTSSYEQYF.

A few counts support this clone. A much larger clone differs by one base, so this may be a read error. The CDR3 coding sequence is TGTGCCATCAGTGATCGGGAAAGAGGTTTAAATGAGCAGTTCTTC. It specifies CAISDRERGLNEQFF. This chain connects TRBV10-3 to TRBJ2-1; tentatively, D is TRBD2 (5 bases). The CDR3 consists of 15 residues. V was clipped by 3 bases and J by 7 bases, with 16 bases between them. The germline gives CDR1 ENHRY, CDR2 SYGVKD.

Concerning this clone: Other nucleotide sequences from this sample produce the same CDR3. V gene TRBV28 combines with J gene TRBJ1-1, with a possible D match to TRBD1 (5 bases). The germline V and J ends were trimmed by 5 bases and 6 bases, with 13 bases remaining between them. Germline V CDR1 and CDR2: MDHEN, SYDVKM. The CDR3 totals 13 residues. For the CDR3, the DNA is TGTGCCAGCAGTCTTCAGGGAGTCTCTGAAGCTTTCTTT. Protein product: CASSLQGVSEAFF.

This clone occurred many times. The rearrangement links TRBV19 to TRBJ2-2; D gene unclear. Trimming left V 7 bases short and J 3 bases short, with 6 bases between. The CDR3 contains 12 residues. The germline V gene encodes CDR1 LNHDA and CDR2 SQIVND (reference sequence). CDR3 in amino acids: CASMGYTGELFF. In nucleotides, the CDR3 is TGTGCCAGTATGGGGTACACCGGGGAGCTGTTTTTT.

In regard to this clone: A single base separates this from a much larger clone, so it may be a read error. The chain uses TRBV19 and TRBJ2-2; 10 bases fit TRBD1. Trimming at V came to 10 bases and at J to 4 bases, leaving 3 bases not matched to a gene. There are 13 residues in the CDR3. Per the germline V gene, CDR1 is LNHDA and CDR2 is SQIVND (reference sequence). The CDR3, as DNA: TGTGCCACCCGGACAGGGGGCACCGGGGAGCTGTTTTTT. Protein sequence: CATRTGGTGELFF. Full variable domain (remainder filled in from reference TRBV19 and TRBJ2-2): DGGITQSPKYLFRKEGQNVTLSCEQNLNHDAMYWYRQDPGQGLRLIYYSQIVNDFQKGDIAEGYSVSREKKESFPLTVTSAQKNPTAFYLCATRTGGTGELFFGEGSRLTVL.

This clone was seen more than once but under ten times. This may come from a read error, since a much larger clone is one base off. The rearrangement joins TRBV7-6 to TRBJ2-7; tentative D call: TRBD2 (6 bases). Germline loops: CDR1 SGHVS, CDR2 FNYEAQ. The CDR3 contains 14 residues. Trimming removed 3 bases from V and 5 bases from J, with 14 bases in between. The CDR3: CASSFLPGEDEQYF. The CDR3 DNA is TGTGCCAGCAGCTTCCTCCCGGGAGAAGACGAGCAGTACTTC.

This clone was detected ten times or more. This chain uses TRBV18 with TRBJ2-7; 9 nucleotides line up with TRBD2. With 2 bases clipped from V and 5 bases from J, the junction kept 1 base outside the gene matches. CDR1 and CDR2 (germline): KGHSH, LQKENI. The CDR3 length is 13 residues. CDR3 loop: CASSPGLANEQYF. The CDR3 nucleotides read TGTGCCAGCTCACCAGGACTAGCGAACGAGCAGTACTTC.

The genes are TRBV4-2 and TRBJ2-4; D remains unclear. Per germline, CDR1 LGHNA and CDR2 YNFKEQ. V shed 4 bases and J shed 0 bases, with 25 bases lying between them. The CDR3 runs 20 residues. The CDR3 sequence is CASSRGNSRNLLVAKNIQYF. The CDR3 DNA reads TGTGCCAGCAGCCGTGGGAACTCCAGGAATTTATTGGTAGCCAAAAACATTCAGTACTTC.

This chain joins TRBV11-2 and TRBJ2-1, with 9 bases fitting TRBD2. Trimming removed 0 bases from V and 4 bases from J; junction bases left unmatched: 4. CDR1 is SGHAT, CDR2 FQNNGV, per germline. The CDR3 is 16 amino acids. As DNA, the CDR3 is TGTGCCAGCAGCTTAGATGGCGGGGGGGGTTACAATGAGCAGTTCTTC. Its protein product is CASSLDGGGGYNEQFF.

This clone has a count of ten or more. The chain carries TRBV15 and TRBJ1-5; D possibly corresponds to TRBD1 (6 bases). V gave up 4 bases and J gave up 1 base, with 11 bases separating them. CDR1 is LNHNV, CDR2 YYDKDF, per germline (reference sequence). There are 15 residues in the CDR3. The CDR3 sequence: CATSKGGESNQPQHF. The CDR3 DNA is TGTGCCACCAGCAAGGGGGGGGAGAGCAATCAGCCCCAGCATTTT.